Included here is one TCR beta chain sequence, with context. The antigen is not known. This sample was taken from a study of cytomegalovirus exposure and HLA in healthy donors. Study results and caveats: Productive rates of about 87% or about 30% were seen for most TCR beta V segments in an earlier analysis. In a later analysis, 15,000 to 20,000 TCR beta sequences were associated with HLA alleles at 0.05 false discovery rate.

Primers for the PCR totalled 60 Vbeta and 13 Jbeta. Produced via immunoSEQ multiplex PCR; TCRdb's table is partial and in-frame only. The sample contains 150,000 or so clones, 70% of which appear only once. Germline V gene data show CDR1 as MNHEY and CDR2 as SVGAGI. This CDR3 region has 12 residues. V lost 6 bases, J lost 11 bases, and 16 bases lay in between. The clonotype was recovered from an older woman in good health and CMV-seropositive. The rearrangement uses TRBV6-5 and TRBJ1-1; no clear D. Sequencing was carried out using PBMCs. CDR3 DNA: TGTGCCAGCAGGGTCCGCATTGGGGAGGCTTTCTTT. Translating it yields CASRVRIGEAFF.